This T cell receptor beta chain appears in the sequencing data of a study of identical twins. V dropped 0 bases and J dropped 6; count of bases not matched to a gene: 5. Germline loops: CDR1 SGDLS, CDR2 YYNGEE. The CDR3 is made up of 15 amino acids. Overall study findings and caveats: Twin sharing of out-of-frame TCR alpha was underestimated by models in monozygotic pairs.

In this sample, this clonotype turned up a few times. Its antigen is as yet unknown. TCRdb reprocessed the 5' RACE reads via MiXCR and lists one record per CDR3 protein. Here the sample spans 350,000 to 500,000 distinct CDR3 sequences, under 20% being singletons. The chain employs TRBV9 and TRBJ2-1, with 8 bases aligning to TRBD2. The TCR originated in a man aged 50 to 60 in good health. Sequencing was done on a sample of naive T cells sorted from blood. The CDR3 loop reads CASSVAGTSINEQFF. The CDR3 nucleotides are TGTGCCAGCAGCGTAGCTGGGACTAGTATCAATGAGCAGTTCTTC.